The following is a T cell receptor (beta chain) sequence with its context. Its antigen is unknown. As for the donors, each was a healthy bone marrow donor. This sample is part of a study of cytomegalovirus exposure and HLA in healthy donors. Overall study results and limits: Equally common other TCR beta chains were less clonally expanded than HLA-associated ones, a later analysis found. The HLA-A and HLA-B alleles of most subjects were reportedly predicted accurately from TCR beta sequences.

With 60 Vbeta and 13 Jbeta primers, the PCR was carried out. Clones were sequenced by immunoSEQ multiplex PCR, and TCRdb holds only the in-frame ones, with some missing. The profile shows 110,000 to 150,000 clones, roughly 80% of them singletons. Germline V gene sequence: CDR1 SGHAT, CDR2 FQDESV (reference sequence). V gave up 0 bases and J gave up 1 base, with 10 bases separating them. The CDR3 has 15 residues. The source material was PBMCs. The chain recombines TRBV11-1 with TRBJ2-7; D is perhaps TRBD2 (6 bases). The sequence was collected from a woman between 40 and 55 years old in good health and CMV-seropositive. The DNA of the CDR3 is TGTGCCAGCAGCTTAGCGTCGGGGGTTTCCTACGAGCAGTACTTC. Translating it yields CASSLASGVSYEQYF.